Sequencing of this T cell receptor beta chain was carried out in a study of early T cells in non-severe SARS-CoV-2 infection. This clonotype was observed a few times. In the library, individual cDNA molecules carried attached unique molecular identifiers. TCRdb used MiXCR to reprocess the 5' RACE reads, holding one entry per CDR3 protein. Of 53,000 or so distinct CDR3 sequences listed, 12% are singletons. The CDR3 loop spans 14 amino acids. CDR1 is SSHAT, CDR2 FNYEAQ, per germline (reference sequence). V was shortened by 3 bases and J by 6 bases, with 13 bases between the two germline ends. Sequencing was performed on whole blood, taken at baseline. The chain carries TRBV7-7 and TRBJ2-3; a possible D gene is TRBD2 (6 bases). This clonotype was obtained from an adult who was a healthcare worker with PCR-confirmed SARS-CoV-2 infection or an uninfected control (not recorded which). CDR3 sequence (DNA): TGTGCCAGCAGCTTGCGTCCGGGGACTGATACGCAGTATTTT. Its protein product is CASSLRPGTDTQYF. The full variable domain, rest sourced from reference TRBV7-7 and TRBJ2-3, is GAGVSQSPRYKVTKRGQDVTLRCDPISSHATLYWYQQALGQGPEFLTYFNYEAQPDKSGLPSDRFSAERPEGSISTLTIQRTEQRDSAMYRCASSLRPGTDTQYFGPGTRLTVL.